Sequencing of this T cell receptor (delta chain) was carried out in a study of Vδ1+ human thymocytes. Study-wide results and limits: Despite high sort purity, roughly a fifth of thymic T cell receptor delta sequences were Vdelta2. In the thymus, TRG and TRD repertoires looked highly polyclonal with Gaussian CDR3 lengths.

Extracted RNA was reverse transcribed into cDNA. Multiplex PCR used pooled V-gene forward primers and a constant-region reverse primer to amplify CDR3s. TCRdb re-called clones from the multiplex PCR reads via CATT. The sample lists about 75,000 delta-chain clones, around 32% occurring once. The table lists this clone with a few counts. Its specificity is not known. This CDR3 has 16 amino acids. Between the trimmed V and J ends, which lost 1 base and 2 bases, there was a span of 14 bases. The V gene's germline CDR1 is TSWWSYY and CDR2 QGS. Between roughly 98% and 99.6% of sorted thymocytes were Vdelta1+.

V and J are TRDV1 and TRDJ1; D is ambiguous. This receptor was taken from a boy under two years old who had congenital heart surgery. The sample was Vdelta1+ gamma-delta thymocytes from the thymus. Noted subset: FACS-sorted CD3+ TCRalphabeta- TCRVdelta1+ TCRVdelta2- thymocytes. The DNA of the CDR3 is TGTGCTCTTGGGGAACGTTGCGCTTACCTTACCGATAAACTCATCTTT. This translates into CALGERCAYLTDKLIF.